The 26 T cell receptor beta chains listed next were all sequenced from one sample in a study of tumor-infiltrating lymphocytes in primary liver carcinoma. A constant-region primer served to make TCR beta cDNA from about 530 ng total RNA. ARM-PCR, slightly modified, supplied the TCR beta libraries through three nested multiplex PCR rounds. With TRBV1-TRBV30 forward primers and a C-beta reverse primer, the first two PCR rounds were run for approximately 10 cycles each. MiXCR, run by TCRdb on the multiplex PCR reads, gives a single entry per CDR3 protein. The table has about 320,000 distinct CDR3 sequences, approximately 60% seen once. RNA was extracted from whole blood without cell sorting, alongside germline DNA. Input material: peripheral blood. The receptors here all came from a man aged 40-49 years with primary liver carcinoma and hepatitis B virus infection.

The V and J genes are TRBV18 and TRBJ2-3; TRBD2 matches 10 bases. V was pared by 2 bases and J by 6 bases, with 8 bases of the junction left unmatched. CDR3 length equals 16 residues. CDR1 and CDR2 (germline): KGHSH, LQKENI. The CDR3 DNA reads as TGTGCCAGCTCACCAAATCCTAGCGGGAGTGGCGATACGCAGTATTTT. Translated, it gives CASSPNPSGSGDTQYF.

V gene TRBV4-1 combines with J gene TRBJ2-3; no firm D call. V was clipped by 7 bases and J by 0 bases, with 11 bases between them. Looked up from germline, CDR1 is MGHRA and CDR2 is YSYEKL. The length of the CDR3 is 14 residues. The CDR3 DNA is TGCGCCAGCAATGCTGATTCGAGCACAGATACGCAGTATTTT. Encoded protein: CASNADSSTDTQYF.

The chain is built from TRBV4-2 and TRBJ2-2, with 11 bases matching TRBD2. Germline V gives CDR1 LGHNA, CDR2 YNFKEQ. CDR3 length: 17 amino acids. With 2 bases clipped from V and 2 bases from J, the junction kept 4 bases outside the gene matches. DNA of the CDR3: TGTGCCAGCAGCCAAACTAGCGGGAGTGCCAACACCGGGGAGCTGTTTTTT. Residues: CASSQTSGSANTGELFF.

This clonotype was counted at least ten times. The chain is built from TRBV5-4 and TRBJ2-5; 8 bases are a match to TRBD1. CDR3 length: 14 residues. The J segment lost 4 bases and the V segment lost 5 bases, leaving 7 bases of the junction unmatched. CDR1 and CDR2 from the germline V gene are SGHNT and YYREEE (reference sequence). The CDR3: CASRDTDRAETQYF. Here the CDR3 DNA reads TGTGCCAGCAGGGATACGGACAGGGCAGAGACCCAGTACTTC.

This clonotype showed up just a few times. A much larger clone sits a single nucleotide away, making a read error possible. This chain uses TRBV6-5 with TRBJ2-7; D is unclear. Germline V gene lookup returns CDR1 MNHEY and CDR2 SVGAGI. The CDR3 has 12 amino acids. CDR3 coding DNA: TGTGCCAACAGTCGCAACTCCTACGAGCAGTACTTC. It is translated as CANSRNSYEQYF.

The CDR3 DNA reads as TGTGCCAGGGGGGGGACTAGCGGGAGGAGAGAGACCCAGTACTTC. Translation gives CARGGTSGRRETQYF. The chain links TRBV5-4 to TRBJ2-5; TRBD2 aligns across 15 bases. CDR1 and CDR2 (germline): SGHNT, YYREEE (reference sequence). The V segment lost 8 bases and the J segment 4 bases; nucleotides outside the gene matches: 6. This CDR3 comprises 15 residues.

The chain uses TRBV7-9 and TRBJ2-7; 8 nucleotides match TRBD1. V dropped 5 bases and J dropped 4; count of bases not matched to a gene: 7. From germline, CDR1 is SEHNR and CDR2 FQNEAQ (reference sequence). CDR3 length: 14 amino acids. CDR3 sequence (DNA): TGTGCCAGCAGCCCATGGGACAGGCATTACGAGCAGTACTTC. Protein: CASSPWDRHYEQYF.

This clonotype has just a few counts. V and J are TRBV5-1 and TRBJ2-2; D is ambiguous. The germline CDR1 and CDR2 sequences are SGHRS and YFSETQ. This CDR3 is built from 18 residues. The V end lost 4 bases, the J end lost 0 bases, and 19 bases lay between the germline ends. For the CDR3, the DNA is TGCGCCAGCAGCCCCTACCCGACGACACTAACGAACACCGGGGAGCTGTTTTTT. The encoded protein is CASSPYPTTLTNTGELFF.

The CDR3 reads CARSTEKGGNNEQFF. DNA of the CDR3: TGTGCCAGGAGCACAGAGAAGGGGGGGAACAATGAGCAGTTCTTC. The rearrangement uses TRBV5-4 and TRBJ2-1, with a possible D match to TRBD2 (7 bases). The CDR3 runs to 15 residues. Germline CDR1 reads SGHNT; CDR2 reads YYREEE (reference sequence). The ends were cut back, 8 bases at V and 5 bases at J, with 20 bases in the middle.

Notes on this clonotype: Here the CDR3 omits its conserved ending phenylalanine or tryptophan, so a read error is the likely source. The V and J genes are TRBV14 and TRBJ2-1; 9 bases agree with TRBD1. Germline assignment: CDR1 SGHDN and CDR2 FVKESK. The CDR3 is 17 amino acids. The CDR3 loop reads CVSSQEGQGTGYNEQFS. In nucleotides, the CDR3 is TGTGTCAGCAGCCAAGAGGGTCAGGGGACAGGGTACAATGAGCAGTTCTCC.

Worth noting for this clonotype: This may arise from a read error, as a much more abundant clone is one base away. This sequence joins TRBV24-1 and TRBJ2-7; TRBD2 agrees at 7 bases. In germline, CDR1 is KGHDR, CDR2 SFDVKD. J was trimmed by 5 bases and V by 3 bases; bases with no gene match: 12. The CDR3 has 16 amino acids. CDR3 DNA sequence: TGTGCCACCAGTGATCCCATCGGGGAGGGGCGCAACGAGCAGTACTTC. This sequence encodes CATSDPIGEGRNEQYF.

With respect to this clonotype: This may be a read error, as it is one base from a much larger clone. The rearrangement joins TRBV12-3 or TRBV12-4 to TRBJ2-2, with D hard to call. The CDR3 runs to 12 residues. Trimming cost V 10 bases and J 5 bases, with 11 bases left between them. The chain's CDR3 is CAKVGKTGELFF. The CDR3 region has the DNA TGTGCCAAAGTGGGCAAGACCGGGGAGCTGTTTTTT.

This clonotype was counted at least ten times. The V and J genes are TRBV12-3 or TRBV12-4 and TRBJ1-1, with 10 bases aligning to TRBD1. J lost 4 bases, V lost 5 bases, and 10 bases had no gene match. The CDR3 runs to 16 residues. The CDR3 nucleotides read TGTGCCAGCAGTCCCGGCCAACGGGACAGGGGCACTGAAGCTTTCTTT. Translated: CASSPGQRDRGTEAFF.

As for this clonotype: A much larger clone lies a single base off, so this may be a read error. The conserved phenylalanine or tryptophan is not found at the CDR3 terminus, so this likely reflects a read error. The chain employs TRBV6-5 and TRBJ2-6; D is undetermined. This CDR3 is built from 15 residues. Trimming stripped 6 bases from V and 0 bases from J, with 9 bases between. Looked up from germline, CDR1 is MNHEY and CDR2 is SVGAGI. This CDR3 is CASRPTASGANVLTL. For the CDR3, the DNA is TGTGCCAGCAGACCCACAGCCTCTGGGGCCAACGTCCTGACTCTC.

This clonotype has at least ten counts. The genes are TRBV12-3 or TRBV12-4 and TRBJ2-5; TRBD2 agrees at 10 bases. CDR3 length equals 17 residues. With 3 bases clipped from V and 5 bases from J, the junction kept 12 bases outside the gene matches. The CDR3 coding sequence is TGTGCCAGCAGTTTGGGTGCTAGCGGGAGAATTTGGGAGACCCAGTACTTC. Translation gives CASSLGASGRIWETQYF.

This clonotype was picked up many times. The chain recombines TRBV10-3 with TRBJ1-1, with D unclear. Germline lookup yields CDR1 ENHRY and CDR2 SYGVKD. The CDR3 extends over 13 amino acids. V was clipped by 4 bases and J by 2 bases, with 8 bases between them. This chain's CDR3 is CAISVAANTEAFF. In DNA, the CDR3 is TGTGCCATCAGTGTTGCAGCTAACACTGAAGCTTTCTTT.

To note about this clonotype: The CDR3 does not end in the conserved phenylalanine or tryptophan, so this is likely a read error. V is TRBV4-2 and J is TRBJ2-2; TRBD2 aligns across 12 bases. The J segment lost 5 bases and the V segment lost 4 bases, leaving 2 bases of the junction unmatched. The V gene's germline CDR1 is LGHNA and CDR2 YNFKEQ. The CDR3 consists of 15 residues. The CDR3 protein is CASSPGLAGTGELFL. The CDR3 DNA reads as TGTGCCAGCAGCCCTGGACTAGCGGGAACCGGGGAGCTGTTTCTT.

This clonotype was seen more than once but under ten times. The genes are TRBV24-1 and TRBJ1-2; 7 bases fit TRBD1. The CDR3 runs to 14 residues. CDR1 KGHDR and CDR2 SFDVKD come from the germline V gene. J was trimmed by 6 bases and V by 7 bases; bases with no gene match: 10. DNA of the CDR3: TGTGCCACCAGCCTGGGACAGTTTTCAGATGGCTACACCTTC. Encoded protein: CATSLGQFSDGYTF.

Note on this clonotype: A read error may explain this, as a much larger clone is one base away. This chain connects TRBV10-3 to TRBJ2-3; 10 bases line up with TRBD2. CDR1 is ENHRY, CDR2 SYGVKD, per germline. V shed 6 bases, J shed 3 bases, and the junction held 6 bases outside the gene matches. CDR3 size: 15 residues. CDR3 nucleotides: TGTGCCATCAGGGAGCGGGAGGGCCATACAGATACGCAGTATTTT. As protein: CAIREREGHTDTQYF.

The sample holds one count of this clonotype. Just one base apart from a much larger clone, this may be a read error. The gene calls are TRBV6-5 and TRBJ2-3, with 8 bases aligning to TRBD2. Germline assignment: CDR1 MNHEY and CDR2 SVGAGI. Trimming took 11 bases from V and 4 from J; bases not matched to a gene: 14. The CDR3 is 15 amino acids. The CDR3 sequence: CAGKGFGRGADTQYF. The DNA for the CDR3 is TGTGCCGGCAAGGGGTTCGGGAGGGGGGCAGATACGCAGTATTTT.

The chain employs TRBV5-5 and TRBJ2-2, with D perhaps TRBD1 (6 bases). Germline CDR1 is SGHKS and CDR2 is YYEKEE (reference sequence). This CDR3 comprises 16 residues. V dropped 4 bases and J dropped 1 base, with 14 bases sitting between them. CDR3 nucleotides: TGTGCCAGCAGCCTTGACGCACAGGGGAACACCGGGGAGCTGTTTTTT. It is translated as CASSLDAQGNTGELFF.

Worth noting for this clonotype: It may be a read error: a sequence one base away is much more abundant. V gene TRBV4-3 combines with J gene TRBJ2-1, with D unclear. The CDR3 runs 13 residues. Germline loops: CDR1 LGHNA, CDR2 YSLEER. This chain's CDR3 is CASSQERRSEQLF. CDR3 sequence (DNA): TGCGCCAGCAGCCAAGAAAGAAGGAGCGAGCAGTTGTTC.

Points on this clonotype: A much more abundant neighbour one base away suggests this may be a read error. J is TRBJ1-2 and V is TRBV29-1; 9 nucleotides align to TRBD1. CDR1 is SQVTM and CDR2 is ANQGSEA in the germline V gene. The CDR3 spans 16 residues. Here the CDR3 reads CSIDLLGQGGIVGYTF. CDR3 coding DNA: TGCAGCATTGATCTCCTGGGACAGGGAGGTATTGTTGGCTACACCTTC.

The rearrangement links TRBV12-3 or TRBV12-4 to TRBJ2-3; no clear D gene. V lost 5 bases, J lost 2 bases, and 14 bases lay in between. The CDR3 covers 15 residues. The CDR3 sequence is CASSLNGQATDTQYF. CDR3 nucleotides: TGTGCCAGCAGTCTTAACGGGCAGGCCACAGATACGCAGTATTTT.

Notes on this clonotype: A clone one base away is much larger, so this may be a read error. The chain links TRBV6-6 to TRBJ1-1; D remains unclear. The CDR3 runs to 13 residues. V was cut by 11 bases and J by 0 bases, with 13 bases left in between. Germline CDR1 is MNHNY and CDR2 is SVGAGI (reference sequence). CDR3 protein: CAGNSGMNTEAFF. CDR3 DNA: TGTGCCGGCAATTCAGGCATGAACACTGAAGCTTTCTTT.

A word on this clonotype: This CDR3 fails to terminate in the conserved phenylalanine or tryptophan, so it likely reflects a read error. This chain uses TRBV11-2 with TRBJ1-5; D remains ambiguous. The CDR3 runs 17 residues. CDR1 is SGHAT and CDR2 is FQNNGV in the germline V gene. CDR3 in amino acids: CASGFRPRRTENQPQHL. DNA of the CDR3: TGTGCCAGCGGCTTCCGCCCACGTCGTACAGAGAATCAGCCCCAGCATCTT.